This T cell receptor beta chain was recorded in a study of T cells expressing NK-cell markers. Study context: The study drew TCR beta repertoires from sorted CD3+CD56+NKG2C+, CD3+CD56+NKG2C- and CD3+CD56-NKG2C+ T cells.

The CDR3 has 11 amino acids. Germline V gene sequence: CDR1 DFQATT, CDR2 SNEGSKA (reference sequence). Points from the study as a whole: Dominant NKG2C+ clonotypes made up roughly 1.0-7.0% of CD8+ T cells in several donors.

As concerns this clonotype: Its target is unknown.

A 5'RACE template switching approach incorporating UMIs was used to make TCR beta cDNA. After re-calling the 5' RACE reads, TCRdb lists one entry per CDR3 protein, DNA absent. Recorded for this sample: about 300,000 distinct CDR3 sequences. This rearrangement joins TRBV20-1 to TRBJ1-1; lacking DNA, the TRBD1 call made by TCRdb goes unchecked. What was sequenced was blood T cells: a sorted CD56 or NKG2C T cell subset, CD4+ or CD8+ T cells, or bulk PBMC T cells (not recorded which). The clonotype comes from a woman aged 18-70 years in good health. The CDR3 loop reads CSARQTGSAFF.